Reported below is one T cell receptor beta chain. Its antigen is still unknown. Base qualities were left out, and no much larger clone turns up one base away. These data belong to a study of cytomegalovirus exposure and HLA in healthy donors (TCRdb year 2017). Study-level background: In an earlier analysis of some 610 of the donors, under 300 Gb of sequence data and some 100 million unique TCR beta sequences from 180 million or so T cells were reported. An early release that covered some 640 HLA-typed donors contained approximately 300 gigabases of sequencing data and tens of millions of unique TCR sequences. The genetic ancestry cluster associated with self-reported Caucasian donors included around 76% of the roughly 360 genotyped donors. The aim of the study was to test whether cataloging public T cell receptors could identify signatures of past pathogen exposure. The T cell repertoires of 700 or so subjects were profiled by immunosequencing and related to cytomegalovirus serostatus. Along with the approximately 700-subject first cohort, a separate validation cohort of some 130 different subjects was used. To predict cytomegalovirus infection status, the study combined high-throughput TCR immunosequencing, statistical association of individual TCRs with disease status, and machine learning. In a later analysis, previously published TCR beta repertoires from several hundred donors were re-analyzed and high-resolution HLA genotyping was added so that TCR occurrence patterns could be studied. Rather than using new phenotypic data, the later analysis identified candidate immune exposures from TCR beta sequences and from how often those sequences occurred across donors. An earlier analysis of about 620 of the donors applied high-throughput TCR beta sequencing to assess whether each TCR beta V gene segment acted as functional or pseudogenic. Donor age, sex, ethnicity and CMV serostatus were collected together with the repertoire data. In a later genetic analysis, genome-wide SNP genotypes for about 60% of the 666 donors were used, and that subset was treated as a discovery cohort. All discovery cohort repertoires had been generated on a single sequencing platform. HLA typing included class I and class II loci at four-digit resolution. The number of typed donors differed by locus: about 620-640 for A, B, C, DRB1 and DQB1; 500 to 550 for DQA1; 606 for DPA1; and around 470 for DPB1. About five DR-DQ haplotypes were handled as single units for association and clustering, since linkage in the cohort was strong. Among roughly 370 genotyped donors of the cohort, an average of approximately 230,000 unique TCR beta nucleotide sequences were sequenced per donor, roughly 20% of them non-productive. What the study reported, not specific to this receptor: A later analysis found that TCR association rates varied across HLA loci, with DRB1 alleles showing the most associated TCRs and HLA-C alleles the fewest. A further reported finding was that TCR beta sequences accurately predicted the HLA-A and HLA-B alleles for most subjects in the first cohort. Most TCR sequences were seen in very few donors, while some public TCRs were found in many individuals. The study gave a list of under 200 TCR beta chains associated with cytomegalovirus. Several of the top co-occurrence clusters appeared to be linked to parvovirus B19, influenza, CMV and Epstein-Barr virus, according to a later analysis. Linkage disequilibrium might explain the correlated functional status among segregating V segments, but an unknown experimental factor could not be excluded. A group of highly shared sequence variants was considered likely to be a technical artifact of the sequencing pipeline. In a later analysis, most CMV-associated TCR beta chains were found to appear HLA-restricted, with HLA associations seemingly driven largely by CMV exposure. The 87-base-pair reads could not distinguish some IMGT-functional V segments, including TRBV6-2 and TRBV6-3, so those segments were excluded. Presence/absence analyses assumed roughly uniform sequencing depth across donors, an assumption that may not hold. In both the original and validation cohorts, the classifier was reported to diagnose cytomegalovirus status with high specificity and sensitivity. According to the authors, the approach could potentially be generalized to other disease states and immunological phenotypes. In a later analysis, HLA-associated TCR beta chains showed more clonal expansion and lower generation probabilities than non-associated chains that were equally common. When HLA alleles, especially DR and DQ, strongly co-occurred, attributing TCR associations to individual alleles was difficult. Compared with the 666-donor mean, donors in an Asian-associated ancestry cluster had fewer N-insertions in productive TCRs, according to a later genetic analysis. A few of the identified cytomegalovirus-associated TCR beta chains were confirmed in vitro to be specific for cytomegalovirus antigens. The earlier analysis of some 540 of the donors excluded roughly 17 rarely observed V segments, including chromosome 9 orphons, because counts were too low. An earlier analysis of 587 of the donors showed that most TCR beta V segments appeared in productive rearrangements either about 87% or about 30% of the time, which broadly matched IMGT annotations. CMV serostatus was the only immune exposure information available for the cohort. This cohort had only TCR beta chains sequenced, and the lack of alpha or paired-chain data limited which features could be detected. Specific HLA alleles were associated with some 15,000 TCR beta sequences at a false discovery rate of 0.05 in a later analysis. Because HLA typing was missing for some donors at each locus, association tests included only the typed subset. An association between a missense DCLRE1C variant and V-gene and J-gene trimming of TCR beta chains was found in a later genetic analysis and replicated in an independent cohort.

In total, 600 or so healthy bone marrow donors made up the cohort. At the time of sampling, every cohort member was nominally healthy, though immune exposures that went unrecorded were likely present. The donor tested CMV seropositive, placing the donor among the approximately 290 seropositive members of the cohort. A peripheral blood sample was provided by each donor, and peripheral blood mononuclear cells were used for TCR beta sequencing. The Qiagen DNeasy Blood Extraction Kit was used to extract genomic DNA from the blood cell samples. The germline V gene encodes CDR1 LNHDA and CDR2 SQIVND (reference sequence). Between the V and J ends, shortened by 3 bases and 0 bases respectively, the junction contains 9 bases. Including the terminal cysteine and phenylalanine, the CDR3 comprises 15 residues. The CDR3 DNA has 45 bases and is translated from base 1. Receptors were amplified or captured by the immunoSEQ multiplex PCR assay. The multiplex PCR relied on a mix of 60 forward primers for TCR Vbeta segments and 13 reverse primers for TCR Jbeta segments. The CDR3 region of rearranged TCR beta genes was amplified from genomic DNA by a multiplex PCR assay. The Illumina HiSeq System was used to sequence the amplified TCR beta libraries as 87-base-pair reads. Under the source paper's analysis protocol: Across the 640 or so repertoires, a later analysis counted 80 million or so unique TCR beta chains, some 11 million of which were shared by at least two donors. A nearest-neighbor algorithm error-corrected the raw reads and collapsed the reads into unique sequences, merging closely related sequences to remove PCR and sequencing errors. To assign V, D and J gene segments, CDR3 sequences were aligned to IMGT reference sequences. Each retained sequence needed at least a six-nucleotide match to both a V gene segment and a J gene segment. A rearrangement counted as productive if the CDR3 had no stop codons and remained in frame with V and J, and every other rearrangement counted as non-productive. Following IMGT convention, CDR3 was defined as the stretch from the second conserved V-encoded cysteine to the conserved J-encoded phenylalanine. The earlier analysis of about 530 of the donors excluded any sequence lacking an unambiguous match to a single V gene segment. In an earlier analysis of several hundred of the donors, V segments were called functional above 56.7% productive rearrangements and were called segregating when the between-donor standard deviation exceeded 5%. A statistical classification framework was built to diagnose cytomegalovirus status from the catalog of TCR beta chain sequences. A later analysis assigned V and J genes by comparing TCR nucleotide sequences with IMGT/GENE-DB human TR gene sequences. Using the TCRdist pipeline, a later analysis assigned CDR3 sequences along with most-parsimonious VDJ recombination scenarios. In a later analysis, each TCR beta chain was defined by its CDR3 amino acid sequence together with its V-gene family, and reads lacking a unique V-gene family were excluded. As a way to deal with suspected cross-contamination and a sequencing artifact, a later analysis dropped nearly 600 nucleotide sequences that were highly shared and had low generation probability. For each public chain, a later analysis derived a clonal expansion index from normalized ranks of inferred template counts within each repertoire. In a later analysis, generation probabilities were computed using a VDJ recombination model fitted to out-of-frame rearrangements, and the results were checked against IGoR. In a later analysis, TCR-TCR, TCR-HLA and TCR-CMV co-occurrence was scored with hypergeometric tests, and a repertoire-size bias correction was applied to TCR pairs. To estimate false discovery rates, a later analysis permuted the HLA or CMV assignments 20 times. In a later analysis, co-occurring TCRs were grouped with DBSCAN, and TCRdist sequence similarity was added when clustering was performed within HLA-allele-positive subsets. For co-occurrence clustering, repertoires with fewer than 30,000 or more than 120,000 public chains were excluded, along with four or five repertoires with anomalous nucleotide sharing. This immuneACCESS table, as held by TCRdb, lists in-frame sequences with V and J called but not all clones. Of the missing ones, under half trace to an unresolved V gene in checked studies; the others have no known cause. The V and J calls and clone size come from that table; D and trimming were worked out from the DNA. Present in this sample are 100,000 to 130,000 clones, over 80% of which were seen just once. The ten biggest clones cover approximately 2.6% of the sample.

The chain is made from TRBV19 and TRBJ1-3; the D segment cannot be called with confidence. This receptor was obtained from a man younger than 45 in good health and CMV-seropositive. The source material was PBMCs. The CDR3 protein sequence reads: CASSISGFSGNTIYF. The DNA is TGTGCCAGTAGTATTTCGGGGTTCTCTGGAAACACCATATATTTT.